This T cell receptor (beta chain) is from a study of cytomegalovirus exposure and HLA in healthy donors. With regard to this clone: The antigen is undetermined.

In the PCR, 60 Vbeta and 13 Jbeta primers were used. Generated by immunoSEQ multiplex PCR, the TCRdb table keeps only in-frame clones and is missing some. Among some 110,000 clones listed, approximately 77% were seen once. Overall study findings and caveats: Researchers catalogued approximately 170 TCR beta chains as cytomegalovirus-associated.

Germline CDR1 reads MNHNS; CDR2 reads SASEGT. V was shortened by 3 bases and J by 0 bases, with 9 bases between the two germline ends. The CDR3 contains 15 residues. This chain connects TRBV6-1 to TRBJ1-5; D call uncertain. The origin of this receptor is a man aged 45-60 years in good health and CMV-seropositive. The sequencing input was PBMCs. Written as DNA, the CDR3 is TGTGCCAGCAGTGACGGGTCATATAGCAATCAGCCCCAGCATTTT. Amino acids: CASSDGSYSNQPQHF.